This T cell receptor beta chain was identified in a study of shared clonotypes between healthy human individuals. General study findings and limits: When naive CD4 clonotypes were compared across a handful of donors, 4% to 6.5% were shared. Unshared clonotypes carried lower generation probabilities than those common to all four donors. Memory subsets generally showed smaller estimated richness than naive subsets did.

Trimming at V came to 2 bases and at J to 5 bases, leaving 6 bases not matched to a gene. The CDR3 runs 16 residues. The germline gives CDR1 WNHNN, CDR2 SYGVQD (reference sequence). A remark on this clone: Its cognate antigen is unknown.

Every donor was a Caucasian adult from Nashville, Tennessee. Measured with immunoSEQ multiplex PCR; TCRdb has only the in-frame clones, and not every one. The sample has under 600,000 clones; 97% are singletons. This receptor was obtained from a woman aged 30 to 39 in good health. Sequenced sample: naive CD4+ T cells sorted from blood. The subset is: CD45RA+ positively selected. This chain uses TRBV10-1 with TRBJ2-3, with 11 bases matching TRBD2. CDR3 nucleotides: TGCGCCAGCAGTGAGCGTAGCGGGAGGGCCATAGATACGCAGTATTTT. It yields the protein CASSERSGRAIDTQYF.